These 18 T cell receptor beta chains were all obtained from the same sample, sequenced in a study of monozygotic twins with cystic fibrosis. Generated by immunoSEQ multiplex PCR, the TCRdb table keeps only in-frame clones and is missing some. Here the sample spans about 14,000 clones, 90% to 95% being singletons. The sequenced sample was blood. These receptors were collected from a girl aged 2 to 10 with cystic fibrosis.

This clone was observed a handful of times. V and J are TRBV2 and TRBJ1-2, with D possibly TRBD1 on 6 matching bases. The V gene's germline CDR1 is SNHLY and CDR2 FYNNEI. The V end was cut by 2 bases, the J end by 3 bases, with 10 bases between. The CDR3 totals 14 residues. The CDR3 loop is CASSEWGRDYGYTF. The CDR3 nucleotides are TGTGCCAGCAGTGAATGGGGGCGCGACTATGGCTACACCTTC.

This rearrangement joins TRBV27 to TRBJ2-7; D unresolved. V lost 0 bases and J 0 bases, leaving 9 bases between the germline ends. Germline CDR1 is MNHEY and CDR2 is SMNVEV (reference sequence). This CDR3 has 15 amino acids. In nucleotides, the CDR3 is TGTGCCAGCAGTTTATCGGGATTCAGCTCCTACGAGCAGTACTTC. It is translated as CASSLSGFSSYEQYF.

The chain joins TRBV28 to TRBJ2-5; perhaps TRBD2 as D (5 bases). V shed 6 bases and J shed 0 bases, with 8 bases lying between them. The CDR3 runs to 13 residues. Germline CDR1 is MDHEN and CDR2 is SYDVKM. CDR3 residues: CASRTGYQETQYF. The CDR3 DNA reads TGTGCCAGCAGGACGGGGTACCAAGAGACCCAGTACTTC.

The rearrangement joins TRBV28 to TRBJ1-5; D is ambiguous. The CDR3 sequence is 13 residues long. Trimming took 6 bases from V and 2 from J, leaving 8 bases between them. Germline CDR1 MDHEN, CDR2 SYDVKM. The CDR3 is CASSREGNQPQHF. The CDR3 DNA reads TGTGCCAGCAGCCGGGAGGGCAATCAGCCCCAGCATTTT.

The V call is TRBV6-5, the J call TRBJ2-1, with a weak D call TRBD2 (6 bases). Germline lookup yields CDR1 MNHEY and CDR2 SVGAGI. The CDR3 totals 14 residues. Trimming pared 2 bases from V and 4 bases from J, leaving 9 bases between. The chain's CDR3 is CASSYRGAYNEQFF. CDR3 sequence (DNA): TGTGCCAGCAGTTACCGCGGGGCATACAATGAGCAGTTCTTC.

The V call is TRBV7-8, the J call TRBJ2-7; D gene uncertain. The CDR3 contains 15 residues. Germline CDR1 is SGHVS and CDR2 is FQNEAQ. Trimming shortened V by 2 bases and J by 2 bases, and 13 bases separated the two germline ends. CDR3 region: CASSLRPGNTYEQYF. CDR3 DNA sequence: TGTGCCAGCAGCTTACGCCCAGGAAACACCTACGAGCAGTACTTC.

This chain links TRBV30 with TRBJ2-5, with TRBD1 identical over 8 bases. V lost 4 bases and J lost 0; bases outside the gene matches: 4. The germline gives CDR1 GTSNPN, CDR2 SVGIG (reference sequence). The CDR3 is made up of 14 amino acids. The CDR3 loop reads CAWIGTGYQETQYF. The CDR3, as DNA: TGTGCCTGGATAGGGACAGGCTACCAAGAGACCCAGTACTTC.

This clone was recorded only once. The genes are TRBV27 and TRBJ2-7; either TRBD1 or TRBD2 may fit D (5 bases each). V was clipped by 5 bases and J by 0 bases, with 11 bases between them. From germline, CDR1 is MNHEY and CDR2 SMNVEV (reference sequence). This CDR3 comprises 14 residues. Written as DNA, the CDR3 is TGTGCCAGCAGTGAGGCAGGGAGCTCCTACGAGCAGTACTTC. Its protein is CASSEAGSSYEQYF.

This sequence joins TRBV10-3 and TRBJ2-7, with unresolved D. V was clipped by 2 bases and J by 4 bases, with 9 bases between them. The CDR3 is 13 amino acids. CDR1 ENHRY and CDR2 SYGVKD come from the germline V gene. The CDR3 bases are TGTGCCATCAGTGAGCTGCCAGGTTACGAGCAGTACTTC. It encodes CAISELPGYEQYF.

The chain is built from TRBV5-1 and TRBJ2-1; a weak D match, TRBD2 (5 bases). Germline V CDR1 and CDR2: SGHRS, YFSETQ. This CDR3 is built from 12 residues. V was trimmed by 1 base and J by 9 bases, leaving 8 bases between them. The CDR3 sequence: CASSLSGGEQFF. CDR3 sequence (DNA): TGCGCCAGCAGCTTGAGCGGAGGTGAGCAGTTCTTC.

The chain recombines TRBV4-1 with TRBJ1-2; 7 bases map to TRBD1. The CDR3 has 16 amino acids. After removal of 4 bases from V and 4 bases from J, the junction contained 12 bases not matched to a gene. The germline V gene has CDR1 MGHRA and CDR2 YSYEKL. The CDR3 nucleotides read TGCGCCAGCAGCCCCATCAGGGGGGGCCAATTCTATGGCTACACCTTC. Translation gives CASSPIRGGQFYGYTF.

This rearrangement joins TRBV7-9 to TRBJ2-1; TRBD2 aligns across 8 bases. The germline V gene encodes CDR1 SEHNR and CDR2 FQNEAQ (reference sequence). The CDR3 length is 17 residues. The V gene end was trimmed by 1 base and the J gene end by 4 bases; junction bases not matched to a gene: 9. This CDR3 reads CASSLGGVSGKYNEQFF. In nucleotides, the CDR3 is TGTGCCAGCAGCTTAGGGGGAGTTAGCGGGAAGTACAATGAGCAGTTCTTC. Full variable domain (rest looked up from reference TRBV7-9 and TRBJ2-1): DTGVSQNPRHKITKRGQNVTFRCDPISEHNRLYWYRQTLGQGPEFLTYFQNEAQLEKSRLLSDRFSAERPKGSFSTLEIQRTEQGDSAMYLCASSLGGVSGKYNEQFFGPGTRLTVL.

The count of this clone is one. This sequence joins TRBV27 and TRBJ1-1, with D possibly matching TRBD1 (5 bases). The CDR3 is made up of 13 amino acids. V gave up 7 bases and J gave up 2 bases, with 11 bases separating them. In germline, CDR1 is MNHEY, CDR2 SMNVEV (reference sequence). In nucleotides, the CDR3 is TGTGCCAGCATGGGGCAATTTAACACTGAAGCTTTCTTT. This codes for CASMGQFNTEAFF.

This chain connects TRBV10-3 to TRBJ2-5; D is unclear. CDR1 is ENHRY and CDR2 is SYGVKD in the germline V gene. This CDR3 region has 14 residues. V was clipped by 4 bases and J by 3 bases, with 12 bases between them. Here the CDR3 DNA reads TGTGCCATCAGTGTTTCAGCTTCCAAAGAGACCCAGTACTTC. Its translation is CAISVSASKETQYF.

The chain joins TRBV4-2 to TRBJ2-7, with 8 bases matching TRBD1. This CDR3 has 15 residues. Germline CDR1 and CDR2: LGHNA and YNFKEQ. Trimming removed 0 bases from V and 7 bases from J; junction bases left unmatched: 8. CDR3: CASSQDRAGGGEQYF. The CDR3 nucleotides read TGTGCCAGCAGCCAAGATCGGGCAGGGGGCGGAGAGCAGTACTTC.

DNA of the CDR3: TGTGCCAGCAGTGAAGAGCTGAGACAGCTCTCCTACGAGCAGTACTTC. Translating it yields CASSEELRQLSYEQYF. The chain couples TRBV2 to TRBJ2-7; D possibly corresponds to TRBD1 (5 bases). The CDR3 consists of 16 residues. The germline gives CDR1 SNHLY, CDR2 FYNNEI. The V end lost 1 base, the J end lost 0 bases, and 13 bases lay between the germline ends.

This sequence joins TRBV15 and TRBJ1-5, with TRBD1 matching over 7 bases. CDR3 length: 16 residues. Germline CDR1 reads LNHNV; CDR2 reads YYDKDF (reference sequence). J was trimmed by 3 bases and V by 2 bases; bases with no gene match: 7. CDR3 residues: CATSRYPGGSNQPQHF. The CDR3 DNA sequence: TGTGCCACCAGCAGATACCCAGGGGGTTCCAATCAGCCCCAGCATTTT. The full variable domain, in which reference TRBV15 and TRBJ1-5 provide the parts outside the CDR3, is DAMVIQNPRYQVTQFGKPVTLSCSQTLNHNVMYWYQQKSSQAPKLLFHYYDKDFNNEADTPDNFQSRRPNTSFCFLDIRSPGLGDTAMYLCATSRYPGGSNQPQHFGDGTRLSIL.

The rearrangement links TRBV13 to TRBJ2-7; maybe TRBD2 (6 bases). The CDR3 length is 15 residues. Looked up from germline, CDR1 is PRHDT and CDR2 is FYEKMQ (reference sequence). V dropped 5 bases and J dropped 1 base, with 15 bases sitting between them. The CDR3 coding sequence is TGTGCCAGCAGCCTCTGGGCTAGCGCTTCCTACGAGCAGTACTTC. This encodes CASSLWASASYEQYF.